This T cell receptor beta chain originates from a study of T cells after yellow fever vaccination. Study-level findings and limits: Subsequent booster samples again held most clones from primary vaccination (nearly 98% CD4, over 80% CD8).

This clonotype was counted between two and nine times. The CDR3 is 17 residues long. Between the trimmed V and J ends, which lost 3 bases and 6 bases, there was a span of 23 bases. Germline-derived CDR1 and CDR2 are SNHLY and FYNNEI. TCRdb independently ran MiXCR on the 5' RACE reads; one entry per CDR3 protein. The sample holds about 85,000 distinct CDR3 sequences, 13% seen once. Sequenced here: CD8+ T cells not binding an NS4B(214-222) dextramer, sorted from PBMCs, sampled approximately 22 days after the first yellow fever vaccination. V gene TRBV2 combines with J gene TRBJ1-1; D is perhaps TRBD1 (6 bases). The sequence came from a man aged 18 to 35 who received the YFV17D yellow fever vaccine. The CDR3 is CASSDLILVQGGAEAFF. The CDR3 nucleotides are TGTGCCAGCAGTGATCTTATTCTGGTACAGGGTGGCGCTGAAGCTTTCTTT.